These 9 T cell receptor beta chains share one sample of origin, sequenced in a study of cytomegalovirus exposure and HLA in healthy donors. PCR employed 60 Vbeta and 13 Jbeta primers. Here immunoSEQ multiplex PCR was the method, and the copy in TCRdb shows in-frame clones only, minus some. The table lists about 150,000 clones, 75% to 80% of them singletons. The sample was PBMCs. The source of these receptors is a woman under 40 in good health and CMV-seronegative.

V gene TRBV4-2 combines with J gene TRBJ1-2; 8 bases agree with TRBD1. Trimming removed 0 bases from V and 3 bases from J; junction bases left unmatched: 12. The CDR3 is 18 residues long. Per the germline V gene, CDR1 is LGHNA and CDR2 is YNFKEQ. CDR3 coding DNA: TGTGCCAGCAGCCAAGACCCCGGCAGGGGGCGCCCCGACTATGGCTACACCTTC. Protein sequence: CASSQDPGRGRPDYGYTF.

The gene calls are TRBV5-1 and TRBJ2-3; D ambiguous. Germline CDR1 and CDR2: SGHRS and YFSETQ. V was trimmed by 0 bases and J by 2 bases, leaving 7 bases between them. This CDR3 is built from 14 residues. CDR3 coding DNA: TGCGCCAGCAGCTTGGGCACAGCCACAGATACGCAGTATTTT. It codes for CASSLGTATDTQYF.

There are a few counts of this clone. The J gene is TRBJ1-1, the V gene TRBV6-4; 8 bases fit TRBD1. V was clipped by 6 bases and J by 1 base; unmatched bases: 1. The CDR3 is 13 amino acids. Germline V gives CDR1 MRHNA, CDR2 SNTAGT. CDR3 amino acids: CASRDRGNTEAFF. In nucleotides, the CDR3 is TGTGCCAGCAGAGACAGGGGGAACACTGAAGCTTTCTTT.

The chain joins TRBV6-5 to TRBJ1-4; 7 nucleotides agree with TRBD1. Germline trimming cut 6 bases from V and 8 bases from J; bases unmatched to any gene: 12. The CDR3 runs 15 residues. The V gene's germline CDR1 is MNHEY and CDR2 SVGAGI. CDR3 in DNA: TGTGCCAGCAGCTCTGAGACAGGGATCGCGGAAAAACTGTTTTTT. Its protein is CASSSETGIAEKLFF.

This clone was detected only a few times. The chain is built from TRBV5-6 and TRBJ1-4, with 7 bases aligning to TRBD1. J gave up 5 bases and V 4 bases, and 8 bases lay outside the gene matches. The germline CDR1 and CDR2 sequences are SGHDT and YYEEEE. CDR3 length: 15 residues. The CDR3 DNA reads as TGTGCCAGCAGCACCGGAACAGGGGTAAATGAAAAACTGTTTTTT. This codes for CASSTGTGVNEKLFF.

V and J are TRBV29-1 and TRBJ1-2; D remains ambiguous. CDR1 is SQVTM, CDR2 ANQGSEA, per germline. Trimming shortened V by 7 bases and J by 3 bases, and 9 bases separated the two germline ends. This CDR3 has 11 residues. Here the CDR3 DNA reads TGCAGCGCTCTTGAGGACTATGGCTACACCTTC. Its translation: CSALEDYGYTF.

This chain joins TRBV5-1 and TRBJ1-3; 9 bases are shared with TRBD1. With 3 bases clipped from V and 4 bases from J, the junction kept 5 bases outside the gene matches. CDR1 is SGHRS and CDR2 is YFSETQ in the germline V gene. There are 15 residues in the CDR3. CDR3 residues: CASSWTGEEGNTIYF. The DNA for the CDR3 is TGCGCCAGCAGCTGGACAGGGGAGGAAGGAAACACCATATATTTT.

This clone was observed once. The CDR3 sequence: CASSLGGGSYEQYF. CDR3 in DNA: TGCGCCAGCAGCTTGGGAGGGGGATCCTACGAGCAGTACTTC. This chain uses TRBV5-1 with TRBJ2-7; D possibly corresponds to TRBD1 (6 bases). CDR1 is SGHRS, CDR2 YFSETQ, per germline. Trimming stripped 0 bases from V and 1 base from J, with 8 bases between. This CDR3 contains 14 residues.

CDR3 DNA sequence: TGTGCCCGAAACTACCCAAGACAGAAGGAAGCTTTCTTT. Protein: CARNYPRQKEAFF. This chain joins TRBV2 and TRBJ1-1, with a tentative D call TRBD1 (5 bases). From germline, CDR1 is SNHLY and CDR2 FYNNEI. The V end was cut by 11 bases, the J end by 8 bases, with 21 bases between. The CDR3 runs 13 residues. The variable domain in full, completed from reference TRBV2 and TRBJ1-1, reads EPEVTQTPSHQVTQMGQEVILRCVPISNHLYFYWYRQILGQKVEFLVSFYNNEISEKSEIFDDQFSVERPDGSNFTLKIRSTKLEDSAMYFCARNYPRQKEAFFGQGTRLTVV.